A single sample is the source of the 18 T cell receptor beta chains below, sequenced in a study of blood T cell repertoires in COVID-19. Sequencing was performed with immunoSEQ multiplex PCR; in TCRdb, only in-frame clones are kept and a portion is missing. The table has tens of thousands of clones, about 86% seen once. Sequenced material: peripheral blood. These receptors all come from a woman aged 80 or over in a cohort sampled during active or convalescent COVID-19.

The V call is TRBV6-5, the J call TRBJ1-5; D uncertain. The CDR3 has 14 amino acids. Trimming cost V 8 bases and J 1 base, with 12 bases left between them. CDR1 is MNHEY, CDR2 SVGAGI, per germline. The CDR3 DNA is TGTGCCAGCGCTGGAGGCCAGAGCAATCAGCCCCAGCATTTT. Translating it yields CASAGGQSNQPQHF.

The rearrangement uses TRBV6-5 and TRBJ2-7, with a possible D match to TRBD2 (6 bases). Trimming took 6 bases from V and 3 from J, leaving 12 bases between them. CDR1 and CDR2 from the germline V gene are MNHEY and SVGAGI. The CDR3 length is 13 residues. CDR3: CASRRDSNYEQYV. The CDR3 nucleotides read TGTGCCAGCAGGCGGGACTCCAACTACGAGCAGTACGTC.

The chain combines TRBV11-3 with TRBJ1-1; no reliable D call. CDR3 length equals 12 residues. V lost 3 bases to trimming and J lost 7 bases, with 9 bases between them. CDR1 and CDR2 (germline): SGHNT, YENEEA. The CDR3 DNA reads TGTGCCAGCAGCTTGAGGGATAATGAAGCTTTCTTT. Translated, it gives CASSLRDNEAFF.

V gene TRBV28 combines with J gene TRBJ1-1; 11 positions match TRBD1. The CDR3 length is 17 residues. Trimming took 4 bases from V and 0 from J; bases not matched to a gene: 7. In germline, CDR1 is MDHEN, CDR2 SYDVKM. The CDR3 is CASSYGTGGDMNTEAFF. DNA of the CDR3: TGTGCCAGCAGTTACGGGACAGGGGGGGATATGAACACTGAAGCTTTCTTT.

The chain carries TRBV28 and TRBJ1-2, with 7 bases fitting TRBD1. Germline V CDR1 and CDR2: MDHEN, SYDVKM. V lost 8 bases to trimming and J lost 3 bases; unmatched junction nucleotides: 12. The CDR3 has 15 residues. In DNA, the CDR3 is TGTGCCAGCCTCCCCGGACAGGTTGGGGACTATGGCTACACCTTC. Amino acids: CASLPGQVGDYGYTF.

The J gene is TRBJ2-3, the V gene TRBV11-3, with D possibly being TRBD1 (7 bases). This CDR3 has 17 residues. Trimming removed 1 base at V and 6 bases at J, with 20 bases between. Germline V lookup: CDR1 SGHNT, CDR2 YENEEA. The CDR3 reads CASSLGRTGGTADTQYF. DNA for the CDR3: TGTGCCAGCAGCTTAGGACGGACAGGCGGGACCGCCGATACGCAGTATTTT.

This CDR3 is CASSSGLAVGMTDTQYF. As DNA, the CDR3 is TGTGCCAGCAGTTCCGGACTAGCGGTGGGTATGACAGATACGCAGTATTTT. V usage is TRBV6-2 or TRBV6-3 and J usage is TRBJ2-3; 10 bases are shared with TRBD2. The V and J ends lost 4 bases and 3 bases, in that order; junction bases with no gene match: 10. The length of the CDR3 is 17 residues. Germline V gene sequence: CDR1 MNHEY, CDR2 SVGEGT.

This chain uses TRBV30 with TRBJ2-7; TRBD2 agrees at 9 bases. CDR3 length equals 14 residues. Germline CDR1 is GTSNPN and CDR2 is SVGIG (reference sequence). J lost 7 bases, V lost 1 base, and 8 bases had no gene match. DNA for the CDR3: TGTGCCTGGAGTGACGGTAGCGGGAGTGGAGAGCAGTACGTC. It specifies CAWSDGSGSGEQYV.

CDR3 residues: CSASPAGSNTEAFF. In DNA, the CDR3 is TGCAGTGCTAGTCCCGCAGGTTCGAACACTGAAGCTTTCTTT. V and J are TRBV20-1 and TRBJ1-1; no reliable D call. The CDR3 runs 14 residues. V gave up 3 bases and J gave up 1 base, with 12 bases separating them. CDR1 and CDR2 (germline): DFQATT, SNEGSKA (reference sequence).

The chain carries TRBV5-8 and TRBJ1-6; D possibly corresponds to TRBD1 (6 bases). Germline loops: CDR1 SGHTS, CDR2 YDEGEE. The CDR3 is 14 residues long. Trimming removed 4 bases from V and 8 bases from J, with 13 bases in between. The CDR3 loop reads CASSRGAGYSPLHF. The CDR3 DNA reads TGTGCCAGCAGCCGGGGGGCAGGTTATTCACCCCTCCACTTT. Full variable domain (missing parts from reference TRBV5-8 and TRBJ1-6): EAGVTQSPTHLIKTRGQQATLRCSPISGHTSVYWYQQALGLGLQFLLWYDEGEERNRGNFPPRFSGRQFPNYSSELNVNALELEDSALYLCASSRGAGYSPLHFGNGTRLTVT.

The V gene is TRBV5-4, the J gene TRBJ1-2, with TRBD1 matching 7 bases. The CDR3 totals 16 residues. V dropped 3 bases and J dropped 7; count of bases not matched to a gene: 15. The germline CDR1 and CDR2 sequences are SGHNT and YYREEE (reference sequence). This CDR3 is CASSSISEQGGSGYTF. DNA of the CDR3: TGTGCCAGCAGCTCTATCTCGGAACAAGGGGGCAGTGGCTACACCTTC.

Written as DNA, the CDR3 is TGTGCCAGCAGTGACTCGAGCCCGGCGGGTGAAAAACTGTTTTTT. It translates to CASSDSSPAGEKLFF. V and J are TRBV6-4 and TRBJ1-4, with no clear D. The CDR3 is 15 residues long. The V gene's germline CDR1 is MRHNA and CDR2 SNTAGT. V lost 0 bases and J lost 7, with 12 bases in between.

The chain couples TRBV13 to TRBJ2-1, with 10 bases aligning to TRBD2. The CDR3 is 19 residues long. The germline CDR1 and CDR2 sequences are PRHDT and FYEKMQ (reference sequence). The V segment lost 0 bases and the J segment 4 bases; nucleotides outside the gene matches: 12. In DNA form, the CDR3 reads TGTGCCAGCAGCTTAGGCCTCCTGCTAGCGGGAGAATATTACAATGAGCAGTTCTTC. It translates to CASSLGLLLAGEYYNEQFF.

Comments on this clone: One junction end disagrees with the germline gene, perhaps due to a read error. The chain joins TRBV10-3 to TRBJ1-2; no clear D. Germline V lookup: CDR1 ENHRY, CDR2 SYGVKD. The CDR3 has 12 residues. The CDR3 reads CATSPSVRGYTF. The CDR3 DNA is TGTGCCACCAGTCCTTCGGTTCGCGGCTACACCTTC.

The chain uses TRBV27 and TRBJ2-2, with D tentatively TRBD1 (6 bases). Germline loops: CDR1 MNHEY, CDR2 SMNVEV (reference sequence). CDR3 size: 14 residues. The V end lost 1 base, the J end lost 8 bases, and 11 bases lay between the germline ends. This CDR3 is CASSLFRDKGELFF. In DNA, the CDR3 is TGTGCCAGCAGTTTATTCCGGGACAAGGGGGAGCTGTTTTTT.

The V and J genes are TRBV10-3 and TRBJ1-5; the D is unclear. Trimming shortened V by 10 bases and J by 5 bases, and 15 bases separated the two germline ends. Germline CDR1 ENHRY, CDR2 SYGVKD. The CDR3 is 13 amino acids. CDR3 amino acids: CATSDPPDQPQHF. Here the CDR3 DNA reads TGTGCCACAAGCGACCCGCCGGATCAGCCCCAGCATTTT.

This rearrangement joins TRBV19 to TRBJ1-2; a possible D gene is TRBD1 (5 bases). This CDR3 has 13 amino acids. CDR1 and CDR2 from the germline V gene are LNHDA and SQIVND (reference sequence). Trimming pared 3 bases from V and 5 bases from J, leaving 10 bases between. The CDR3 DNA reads TGTGCCAGTAGTATGGGCCCAGGGTATGGCTACACCTTC. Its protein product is CASSMGPGYGYTF.

The CDR3 region is CAIAPRKNTGELFF. The CDR3 DNA reads TGTGCCATCGCCCCCAGGAAGAACACCGGGGAGCTGTTTTTT. V gene TRBV10-3 combines with J gene TRBJ2-2; D unclear. The ends were cut back, 8 bases at V and 1 base at J, with 11 bases in the middle. Germline CDR1 is ENHRY and CDR2 is SYGVKD. The CDR3 length is 14 residues.